This T cell receptor (beta chain) was observed in a study of T cell repertoires in cytomegalovirus infection. About the research overall: Matching HLA type and CMV infection were both indicated by public TCR beta signatures. Study-wide results and caveats: The response measured ex vivo was dominated by TCR beta clonotypes (HLA-C-restricted and CMV-specific).

This clonotype was counted a few times. Its antigen is undetermined. CDR3 length: 13 amino acids. The germline gives CDR1 MNHEY, CDR2 SVGEGT. Deletions cut 0 bases from V and 7 bases from J, with 9 bases between. Each CDR3 protein is one row after TCRdb ran MiXCR on the reads. This sample has 200,000 to 300,000 distinct CDR3 sequences, with roughly 15% found just once. The sequence came from a human donor in good health (CMV status not recorded). Some clones in this sample may be carry-over from other donors' samples. Sequencing was done on a sample of PBMCs. The genes are TRBV6-2 or TRBV6-3 and TRBJ2-5; D remains unclear. The CDR3 nucleotides are TGTGCCAGCAGTTACTCTTCAGTGCGGACCCAGTACTTC. This sequence encodes CASSYSSVRTQYF.